These 19 T cell receptor beta chains were sequenced from one sample in a study of beta chain features in type 1 diabetes. Points from the study as a whole: Shorter TCRB CDR3s, moderately but significantly so, marked every one of the four CD4+ subsets in Type 1 diabetes patients.

These receptors have no known antigen. Isolated RNA was reverse transcribed in full, so expressed TCRB transcripts were sequenced. Assay used: immunoSEQ multiplex PCR; TCRdb lists only in-frame clones, some missing. The data hold 310,000 or so clones, with 15% observed a single time. Source material: naive CD4+ T cells from blood. These receptors were taken from a man between 18 and 35 years old with type 1 diabetes.

This clone was seen more than once but under ten times. The V gene is TRBV5-1, the J gene TRBJ1-1, with D possibly being TRBD1 (6 bases). Germline loops: CDR1 SGHRS, CDR2 YFSETQ. V lost 0 bases, J lost 5 bases, and 14 bases lay in between. This CDR3 comprises 15 residues. The CDR3 nucleotides read TGCGCCAGCAGCTTGGGGCAGGGGAAACCGACTGAAGCTTTCTTT. Protein product: CASSLGQGKPTEAFF.

This clone was seen more than once but under ten times. The J gene is TRBJ2-7, the V gene TRBV28; D unresolved. V lost 7 bases, J lost 7 bases, and 14 bases lay in between. CDR1 MDHEN and CDR2 SYDVKM come from the germline V gene. The CDR3 has 12 residues. The CDR3 coding sequence is TGTGCCAGCACCTCGCGTAACGGGGAGCAGTACTTC. Translating gives CASTSRNGEQYF.

J is TRBJ2-3 and V is TRBV4-2, with 11 bases aligning to TRBD2. Germline V gene lookup returns CDR1 LGHNA and CDR2 YNFKEQ. Unmatched junction bases numbered 6, after V lost 4 bases and J lost 6 bases. This CDR3 contains 15 residues. The CDR3 loop reads CASSLVAGGPDTQYF. CDR3 DNA sequence: TGTGCCAGCAGCCTCGTAGCGGGAGGGCCGGATACGCAGTATTTT.

This clone was seen a few times. V gene TRBV5-1 combines with J gene TRBJ1-6; no definite D call. Trimming removed 3 bases at V and 9 bases at J, with 22 bases between. CDR3 length: 17 amino acids. Per germline, CDR1 SGHRS and CDR2 YFSETQ. The CDR3 loop reads CASSSGFGPLIASPLHF. Here the CDR3 DNA reads TGCGCCAGCAGCTCGGGATTTGGACCCCTGATAGCTTCACCCCTCCACTTT.

V is TRBV6-5 and J is TRBJ2-7; maybe TRBD1 (7 bases). This CDR3 is 16 amino acids long. Germline assignment: CDR1 MNHEY and CDR2 SVGAGI. V gave up 2 bases and J gave up 2 bases, with 16 bases separating them. The CDR3 coding sequence is TGTGCCAGCAGTTACGGTTCAGGGGGGTTTACCTACGAGCAGTACTTC. Translated, it gives CASSYGSGGFTYEQYF.

The chain couples TRBV18 to TRBJ2-1; D possibly corresponds to TRBD2 (5 bases). The CDR3 is 15 amino acids. V lost 8 bases and J lost 6, with 20 bases in between. Germline CDR1 KGHSH, CDR2 LQKENI. In DNA, the CDR3 is TGTGCCAGCAATAAAGCTCTGGACTCCCTCAATGAGCAGTTCTTC. Translated: CASNKALDSLNEQFF.

The CDR3 region has the DNA TGTGCCAGCAGTCACAGACAGTACTCTGGAAACACCATATATTTT. This encodes CASSHRQYSGNTIYF. This chain joins TRBV6-1 and TRBJ1-3; D possibly corresponds to TRBD1 (5 bases). CDR1 MNHNS and CDR2 SASEGT come from the germline V gene. V lost 5 bases and J 0 bases, leaving 11 bases between the germline ends. The CDR3 covers 15 residues.

This clone has a handful of counts. CDR3 sequence: CAISAGVRNSPLHF. CDR3 DNA sequence: TGTGCCATCAGCGCAGGGGTAAGGAATTCACCCCTCCACTTT. The V gene is TRBV10-3, the J gene TRBJ1-6; possible D gene TRBD1, 6 bases. The V and J ends lost 6 bases and 7 bases respectively, with 13 bases between them. Germline V gene data show CDR1 as ENHRY and CDR2 as SYGVKD. This CDR3 is 14 amino acids long.

A few counts support this clone. The rearrangement joins TRBV7-6 to TRBJ2-3; D unclear. Germline values: CDR1 SGHVS, CDR2 FNYEAQ. Trimming took off 2 bases at V and 0 bases at J, with 6 bases between the two ends. The length of the CDR3 is 14 residues. CDR3 region: CASSLSPSTDTQYF. As DNA, the CDR3 is TGTGCCAGCAGCTTATCCCCTAGCACAGATACGCAGTATTTT.

V and J are TRBV9 and TRBJ2-5; no firm D call. This CDR3 contains 13 residues. Deletions cut 0 bases from V and 10 bases from J, with 13 bases between. Germline CDR1 reads SGDLS; CDR2 reads YYNGEE. Here the CDR3 reads CASSVAGTSIQYF. CDR3 DNA sequence: TGTGCCAGCAGCGTAGCTGGCACCTCGATCCAGTACTTC.

The V gene is TRBV30, the J gene TRBJ1-3; D is unresolved. The CDR3 has 12 residues. Trimming took 5 bases from V and 0 from J, leaving 5 bases between them. The germline V gene encodes CDR1 GTSNPN and CDR2 SVGIG (reference sequence). CDR3 amino acids: CAWLPSGNTIYF. CDR3 sequence (DNA): TGTGCCTGGCTCCCCTCTGGAAACACCATATATTTT. Variable domain in full (rest from reference TRBV30 and TRBJ1-3): SQTIHQWPATLVQPVGSPLSLECTVEGTSNPNLYWYRQAAGRGLQLLFYSVGIGQISSEVPQNLSASRPQDRQFILSSKKLLLSDSGFYLCAWLPSGNTIYFGEGSWLTVV.

The chain couples TRBV15 to TRBJ2-5, with 9 positions matching TRBD2. Losses at the gene ends were 1 base for V and 5 bases for J; bases not matched to a gene: 14. This CDR3 has 18 amino acids. The germline V gene has CDR1 LNHNV and CDR2 YYDKDF (reference sequence). Here the CDR3 reads CATSRGLAGTLGVETQYF. DNA for the CDR3: TGTGCCACCAGCAGAGGGCTAGCGGGGACCCTGGGAGTGGAGACCCAGTACTTC.

The chain has TRBV29-1 and TRBJ2-1, with a possible D match to TRBD1 (6 bases). The germline V gene encodes CDR1 SQVTM and CDR2 ANQGSEA. With 6 bases removed from V and 2 bases from J, the gap between germline ends came to 11 bases. The CDR3 has 13 residues. The CDR3: CSVAGVAYNEQFF. CDR3 nucleotides: TGCAGCGTAGCAGGGGTAGCCTACAATGAGCAGTTCTTC.

This clone was counted only a few times. The J gene is TRBJ1-1, the V gene TRBV5-1; D is ambiguous. Germline CDR1 SGHRS, CDR2 YFSETQ. The CDR3 is 13 amino acids. V was pared by 4 bases and J by 10 bases, with 17 bases between. The CDR3 DNA reads as TGCGCCAGCAGCCTAGGATTTTCGGAAAGAGCTTTCTTT. Encoded protein: CASSLGFSERAFF.

The genes are TRBV25-1 and TRBJ2-7, with a possible D match to TRBD1 (6 bases). CDR3 length: 9 amino acids. Deletions cut 11 bases from V and 8 bases from J, with 10 bases between. Germline CDR1 MGHDK, CDR2 SYGVNS. CDR3 sequence (DNA): TGTGCCGCAGGGGACAAGCAGTACTTC. Its protein product is CAAGDKQYF.

V gene TRBV10-3 combines with J gene TRBJ2-1; D may be TRBD1 (6 bases). CDR1 is ENHRY, CDR2 SYGVKD, per germline. Trimming left V 10 bases short and J 0 bases short, with 13 bases between. The CDR3 is 14 residues long. The CDR3 DNA reads as TGTGCCACCGAGGACAGCATCTCCTACAATGAGCAGTTCTTC. Its translation is CATEDSISYNEQFF.

This sequence joins TRBV10-3 and TRBJ1-1; D gene ambiguous. This CDR3 region has 15 residues. Trimming shortened V by 4 bases and J by 1 base, and 13 bases separated the two germline ends. CDR1 ENHRY and CDR2 SYGVKD come from the germline V gene. Here the CDR3 DNA reads TGTGCCATCAGTGCGGAGCCATACCGGAACACTGAAGCTTTCTTT. Translated, it gives CAISAEPYRNTEAFF.

This chain connects TRBV28 to TRBJ2-7; 10 positions match TRBD1. V gave up 7 bases and J gave up 7 bases; unmatched junction bases: 13. Germline V gives CDR1 MDHEN, CDR2 SYDVKM. There are 15 residues in the CDR3. The CDR3 DNA follows: TGTGCCAGCAAAACCGGCGACAGGGGGCGGGGGGAGCAGTACTTC. Translating gives CASKTGDRGRGEQYF.

This clone was detected only a few times. V gene TRBV18 combines with J gene TRBJ2-3, with D possibly being TRBD2 (6 bases). The CDR3 runs to 16 residues. Germline CDR1 and CDR2: KGHSH and LQKENI. V lost 4 bases and J lost 3, with 17 bases in between. The CDR3 nucleotides read TGTGCCAGCTCACACGGGTCTACCGGGACTACAGATACGCAGTATTTT. As protein: CASSHGSTGTTDTQYF.